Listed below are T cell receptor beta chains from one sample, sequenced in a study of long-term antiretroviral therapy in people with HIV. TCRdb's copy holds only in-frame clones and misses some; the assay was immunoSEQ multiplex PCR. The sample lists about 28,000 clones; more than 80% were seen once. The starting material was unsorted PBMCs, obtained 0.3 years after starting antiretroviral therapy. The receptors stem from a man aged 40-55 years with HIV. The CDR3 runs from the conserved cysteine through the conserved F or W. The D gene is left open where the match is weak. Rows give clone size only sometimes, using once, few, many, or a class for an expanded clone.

CASSQAGGAYGYTF,TGCGCCAGCAGCCAAGCAGGAGGAGCCTATGGCTACACCTTC,TRBV4-3,NA,NA,TRBJ1-2
CSAEGGAHYGYTF,TGCAGCGCGGAGGGGGGGGCTCACTATGGCTACACCTTC,TRBV29-1,NA,NA,TRBJ1-2
CASSYSRGEQYF,TGTGCCAGCAGTTACTCTAGGGGCGAGCAGTACTTC,TRBV6-5,NA,NA,TRBJ2-7
CASSQEGGRVNTGELFF,TGTGCCAGCAGCCAAGAGGGCGGGAGGGTGAACACCGGGGAGCTGTTTTTT,TRBV4-2,TRBD2,once,TRBJ2-2
CASSQERGLAGWWSTDTQYF,TGTGCCAGCAGCCAAGAACGGGGGCTAGCGGGTTGGTGGAGCACAGATACGCAGTATTTT,TRBV14,TRBD2,NA,TRBJ2-3
CASSLDRIYEQYF,TGTGCCAGCAGCTTGGACAGAATTTACGAGCAGTACTTC,TRBV5-4,NA,NA,TRBJ2-7
CASSIGTVEAFF,TGTGCCAGTAGTATAGGGACAGTTGAAGCTTTCTTT,TRBV19,NA,once,TRBJ1-1
CASSPSRSYEQYF,TGTGCCAGCTCACCAAGCCGCTCCTACGAGCAGTACTTC,TRBV18,NA,few,TRBJ2-7
CATSRAGVSYNEQFF,TGTGCCACCAGCAGAGCGGGAGTTTCCTACAATGAGCAGTTCTTC,TRBV15,NA,NA,TRBJ2-1
CASSFVSGGYTF,TGTGCCAGCAGCTTCGTTTCAGGAGGCTACACCTTC,TRBV7-9,NA,NA,TRBJ1-2
CASSLGVEGARTGANVLTF,TGCGCCAGCAGCTTGGGGGTAGAAGGGGCCAGGACTGGGGCCAACGTCCTGACTTTC,TRBV5-1,NA,NA,TRBJ2-6
CAVHQPYRQGHEQYF,TGCGCCGTCCATCAGCCTTATCGACAGGGTCACGAGCAGTACTTC,TRBV10-2,TRBD1,NA,TRBJ2-7
CASSQDHGKTQYF,TGTGCCAGCAGCCAAGATCACGGCAAGACCCAGTACTTC,TRBV4-2,NA,few,TRBJ2-5
CASSYSLAGGTDTQYF,TGTGCCAGCAGTTACTCGCTAGCGGGGGGCACAGATACGCAGTATTTT,TRBV6-5,TRBD2,NA,TRBJ2-3
CASSTGGNIQYF,TGTGCCAGCAGTACCGGGGGAAACATTCAGTACTTC,TRBV6-5,NA,NA,TRBJ2-4
CASSRGQGAVDEQFF,TGTGCCAGCAGCCGCGGACAGGGGGCAGTGGATGAGCAGTTCTTC,TRBV28,TRBD1,few,TRBJ2-1
CASSVLSDTQYF,TGCGCCAGCAGTGTTCTTTCAGATACGCAGTATTTT,TRBV10-2,NA,NA,TRBJ2-3
CASSGWDRGDNTIYF,TGTGCCAGCAGCGGATGGGACAGGGGGGATAACACCATATATTTT,TRBV9,TRBD1,NA,TRBJ1-3
CASSRTGSEQYF,TGTGCCAGCAGCCGTACAGGTTCAGAGCAGTACTTC,TRBV7-9,NA,NA,TRBJ2-7
CASSGLAGGPSTGELFF,TGTGCCAGCAGTGGACTAGCGGGGGGGCCTAGCACCGGGGAGCTGTTTTTT,TRBV6-1,TRBD2,NA,TRBJ2-2
CASSSPGTGLQETQYF,TGTGCCAGCAGTTCCCCCGGGACAGGGCTCCAAGAGACCCAGTACTTC,TRBV9,TRBD1,NA,TRBJ2-5
CASSVVANEQFF,TGTGCCAGCAGCGTAGTGGCCAATGAGCAGTTCTTC,TRBV9,NA,NA,TRBJ2-1
CAWSAGTGRTGELFF,TGTGCCTGGAGTGCAGGGACAGGCAGGACCGGGGAGCTGTTTTTT,TRBV30,TRBD1,NA,TRBJ2-2
CASSFGGGGTEAFF,TGCGCCAGCAGCTTTGGAGGGGGCGGCACTGAAGCTTTCTTT,TRBV5-1,TRBD1,NA,TRBJ1-1
CASSDRGGADTQYF,TGTGCCAGCAGTGACCGGGGGGGAGCAGATACGCAGTATTTT,TRBV6-4,TRBD2,NA,TRBJ2-3
CASRQGDYLPFTQYF,TGTGCCAGCAGGCAGGGGGACTATTTGCCCTTTACGCAGTATTTT,TRBV7-9,NA,NA,TRBJ2-3
CASFTGFGEKLFF,TGTGCCAGCTTCACAGGGTTTGGCGAAAAACTGTTTTTT,TRBV2,NA,NA,TRBJ1-4
CASSVDGQGRETQYF,TGTGCCAGCAGCGTAGACGGACAGGGACGAGAGACCCAGTACTTC,TRBV9,TRBD1,once,TRBJ2-5
CASSLVVGTVNEKLFF,TGCGCCAGCAGCTTGGTAGTGGGGACGGTAAATGAAAAACTGTTTTTT,TRBV5-1,NA,NA,TRBJ1-4
CASSRTSGGGSYNEQFF,TGTGCCAGCAGCCGGACTAGCGGGGGTGGTTCCTACAATGAGCAGTTCTTC,TRBV7-3,TRBD2,NA,TRBJ2-1
CASSDRGIEKLFF,TGTGCCAGCAGTGATAGAGGAATTGAAAAACTGTTTTTT,TRBV6-1,NA,NA,TRBJ1-4
CASSHTRTGDEQYF,TGTGCCAGCAGCCACACTCGGACAGGGGACGAGCAGTACTTC,TRBV7-9,TRBD1,few,TRBJ2-7
CASSSTGTGPNQPQHF,TGTGCCAGCAGTTCTACCGGGACAGGACCCAATCAGCCCCAGCATTTT,TRBV5-6,TRBD1,NA,TRBJ1-5
CASSASGTLDRPEQFF,TGTGCCAGCAGTGCCTCCGGGACACTGGACCGCCCCGAGCAGTTCTTC,TRBV2,NA,once,TRBJ2-1
CASSGGQGPPNEQFF,TGTGCCAGCAGTGGCGGACAGGGGCCCCCCAATGAGCAGTTCTTC,TRBV2,TRBD1,medium-sized,TRBJ2-1
CASSTDRGKYEQYF,TGTGCCAGCTCAACAGACAGGGGGAAGTACGAGCAGTACTTC,TRBV18,TRBD1,NA,TRBJ2-7
CASSLVAATEAFF,TGTGCCAGCAGCCTCGTGGCAGCCACTGAAGCTTTCTTT,TRBV11-2,NA,NA,TRBJ1-1
CASSLDIVSYEQYF,TGTGCCAGCAGCTTGGACATTGTGTCCTACGAGCAGTACTTC,TRBV5-5,NA,NA,TRBJ2-7
CASTGGVFNEQFF,TGTGCCAGCACAGGGGGCGTCTTCAATGAGCAGTTCTTC,TRBV5-6,TRBD1,once,TRBJ2-1
CASSRGDTKNYEQYF,TGCGCCAGCAGCAGGGGGGACACTAAGAACTACGAGCAGTACTTC,TRBV5-1,NA,NA,TRBJ2-7
CASSFPGRATSGANVLTF,TGCGCCAGCAGCTTCCCTGGACGGGCAACCTCTGGGGCCAACGTCCTGACTTTC,TRBV5-1,NA,NA,TRBJ2-6
CASSLTSGIPAYEQYF,TGTGCCAGCAGCCTTACCTCGGGGATCCCTGCCTACGAGCAGTACTTC,TRBV4-2,NA,NA,TRBJ2-7